This T cell receptor beta chain was identified in a study of response to subunit inactivated influenza vaccine listed by TCRdb under 2018. Regarding the study in general: The study used deep quantitative T cell receptor repertoire profiling to track responses to a trivalent subunit inactivated influenza vaccine.

According to the germline V gene (reference sequence), CDR1 reads DFQATT and CDR2 reads SNEGSKA. V is pared back by 2 bases and J by 1 base, with 15 bases lying between the germline termini. Including cysteine and phenylalanine, the CDR3 has 17 amino acids. Only CDR3 DNA is held: 51 bases, read in frame from base 1. The paper's findings and limits, for the study overall: The authors suggested that each seasonal influenza vaccination may recruit only a limited number of new T cells.

The method was RT-PCR. The data were produced on an Illumina HiSeq 2500. The public reads were reanalyzed by TCRdb: fastp trimming at Q25, MiXCR alignment, in-frame beta chains only. Entries that share a CDR3 protein sequence are merged under the most common genes and DNA. Across this sample there are 500,000 to 600,000 distinct CDR3 sequences, with 7.5% to 8.5% seen only once. Jointly, the top ten make up 10% to 15% of the sample. Comment on this clonotype: What this receptor recognizes is not known. Base quality data are lacking; no much larger clone is found one base away.

The sequence derives from a man between 50 and 70 years old who received an inactivated influenza vaccine. Donor details come from another sample of the same person, matched by shared clones. Here the sequenced sample was PBMCs from blood, taken less than 30 months after vaccination. The rearranged chain carries TRBV20-1 and TRBJ1-6, and TRBD1 may be the D gene, going by 5 matching bases. The encoded CDR3 is CSARPTGLESYNSPLHF. Here is the DNA: TGCAGTGCTAGACCTACGGGACTGGAGTCCTATAATTCACCCCTCCACTTT.